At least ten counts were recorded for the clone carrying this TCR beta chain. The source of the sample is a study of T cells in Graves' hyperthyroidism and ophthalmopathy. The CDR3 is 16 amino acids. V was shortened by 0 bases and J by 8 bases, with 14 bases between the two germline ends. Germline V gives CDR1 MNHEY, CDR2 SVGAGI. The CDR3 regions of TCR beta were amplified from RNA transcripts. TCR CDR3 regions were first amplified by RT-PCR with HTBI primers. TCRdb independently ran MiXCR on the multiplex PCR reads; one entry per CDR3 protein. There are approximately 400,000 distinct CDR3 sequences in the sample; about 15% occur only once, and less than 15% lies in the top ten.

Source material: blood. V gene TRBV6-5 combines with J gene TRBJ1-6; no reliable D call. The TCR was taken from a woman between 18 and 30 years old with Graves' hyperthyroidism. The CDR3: CASSYSSIAGDSPLHF. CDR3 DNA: TGTGCCAGCAGTTACTCTTCGATCGCGGGAGATTCACCCCTCCACTTT.